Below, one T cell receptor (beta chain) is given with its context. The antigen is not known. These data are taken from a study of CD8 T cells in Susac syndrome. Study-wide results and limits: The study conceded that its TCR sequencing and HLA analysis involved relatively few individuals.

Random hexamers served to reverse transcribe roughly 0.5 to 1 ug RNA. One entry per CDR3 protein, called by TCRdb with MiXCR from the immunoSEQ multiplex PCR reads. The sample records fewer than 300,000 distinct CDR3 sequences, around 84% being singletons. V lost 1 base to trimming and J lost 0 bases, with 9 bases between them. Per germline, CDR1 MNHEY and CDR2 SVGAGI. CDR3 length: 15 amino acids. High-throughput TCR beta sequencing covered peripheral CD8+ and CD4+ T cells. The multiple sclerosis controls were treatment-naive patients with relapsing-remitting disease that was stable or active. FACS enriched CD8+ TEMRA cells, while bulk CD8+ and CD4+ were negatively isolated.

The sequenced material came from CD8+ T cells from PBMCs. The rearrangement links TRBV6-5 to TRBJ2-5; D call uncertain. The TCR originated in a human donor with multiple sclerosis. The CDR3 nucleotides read TGTGCCAGCAGTTACTTCCAGACAAACCAAGAGACCCAGTACTTC. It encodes CASSYFQTNQETQYF.